The subject of this entry is one T cell receptor beta chain. What it binds is not known. The table came from immunoSEQ multiplex PCR; TCRdb's copy has only in-frame clones and leaves some out. The sample consists of roughly 500,000 clones, 89% of them appearing once. Treatment described: approximately 18 received Ad26.COV2.S at low or high dose, single or two shots; a few received placebo; per-sample allocation not given. Following the first vaccine or placebo injection, samples were taken on day 63. This adult donor, from Boston, was 18-55 years old. These data are taken from a study of Ad26.COV2.S vaccination and SARS-CoV-2 variants. Study findings and constraints: Greater spike-specific TCR breadth was seen in vaccine recipients than in placebo recipients.

This TCR derives from a person between 18 and 65 years old who received the Ad26.COV2.S COVID-19 vaccine or a placebo. The source material was peripheral blood, sampled in a trial of Ad26.COV2.S vaccine versus placebo.

The DNA for the CDR3 is TGTGCCAGCAGCCCCGGACTAGCGGGGGGGATCTTCAACGGGGAGCTGTTTTTT. It is translated as CASSPGLAGGIFNGELFF. The chain couples TRBV7-2 to TRBJ2-2, with 15 bases matching TRBD2. V trimming: 5 bases; J trimming: 7 bases; junction bases outside the gene matches: 11. The CDR3 runs 18 residues. Germline-derived CDR1 and CDR2 are SGHTA and FQGNSA.